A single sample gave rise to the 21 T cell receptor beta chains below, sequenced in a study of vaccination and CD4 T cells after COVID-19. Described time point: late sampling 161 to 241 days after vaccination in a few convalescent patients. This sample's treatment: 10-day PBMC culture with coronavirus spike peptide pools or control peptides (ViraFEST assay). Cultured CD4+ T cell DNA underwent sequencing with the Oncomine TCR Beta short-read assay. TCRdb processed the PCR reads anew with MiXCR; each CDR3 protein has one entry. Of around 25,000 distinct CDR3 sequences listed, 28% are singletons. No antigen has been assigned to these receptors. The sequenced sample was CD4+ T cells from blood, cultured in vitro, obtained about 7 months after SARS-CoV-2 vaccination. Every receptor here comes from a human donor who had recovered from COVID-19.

The CDR3 sequence is CSARPLTGRVDNEQFF. DNA for the CDR3: TGCAGTGCTAGGCCTCTGACGGGTCGTGTCGACAATGAGCAGTTCTTC. The V and J genes are TRBV20-1 and TRBJ2-1, with D unclear. Germline V gene lookup returns CDR1 DFQATT and CDR2 SNEGSKA (reference sequence). The CDR3 is 16 residues long. Trimming took off 3 bases at V and 5 bases at J, with 20 bases between the two ends.

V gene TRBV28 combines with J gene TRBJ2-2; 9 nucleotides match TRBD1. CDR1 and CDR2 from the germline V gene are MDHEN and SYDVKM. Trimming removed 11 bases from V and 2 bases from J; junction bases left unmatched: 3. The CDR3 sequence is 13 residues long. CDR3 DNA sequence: TGTGCCGGGGGACAGGGAAACACCGGGGAGCTGTTTTTT. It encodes CAGGQGNTGELFF.

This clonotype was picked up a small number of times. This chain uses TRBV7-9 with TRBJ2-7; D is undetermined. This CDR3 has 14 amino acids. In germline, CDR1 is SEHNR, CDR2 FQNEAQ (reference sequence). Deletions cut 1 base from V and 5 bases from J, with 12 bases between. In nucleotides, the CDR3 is TGTGCCAGCAGCTTAGATGAAGGGAATAACGAGCAGTACTTC. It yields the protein CASSLDEGNNEQYF.

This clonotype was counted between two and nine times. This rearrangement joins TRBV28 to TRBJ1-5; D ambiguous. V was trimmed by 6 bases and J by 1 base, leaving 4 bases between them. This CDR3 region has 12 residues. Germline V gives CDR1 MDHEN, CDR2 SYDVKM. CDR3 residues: CASRDSNQPQHF. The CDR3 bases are TGTGCCAGCAGGGACAGCAATCAGCCCCAGCATTTT.

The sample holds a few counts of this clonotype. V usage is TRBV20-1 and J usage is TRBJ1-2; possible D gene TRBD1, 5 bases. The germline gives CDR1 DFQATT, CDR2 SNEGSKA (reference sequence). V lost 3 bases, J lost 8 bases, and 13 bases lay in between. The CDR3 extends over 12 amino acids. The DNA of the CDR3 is TGCAGTGCTAGCGAAGGGACTACGGGCTACACCTTC. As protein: CSASEGTTGYTF.

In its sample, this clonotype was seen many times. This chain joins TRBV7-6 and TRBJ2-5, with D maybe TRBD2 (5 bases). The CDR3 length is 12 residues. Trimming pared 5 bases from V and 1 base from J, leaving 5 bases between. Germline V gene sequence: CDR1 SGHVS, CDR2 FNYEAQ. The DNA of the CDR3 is TGTGCCAGCAGCGCGGGCCAAGAGACCCAGTACTTC. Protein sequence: CASSAGQETQYF.

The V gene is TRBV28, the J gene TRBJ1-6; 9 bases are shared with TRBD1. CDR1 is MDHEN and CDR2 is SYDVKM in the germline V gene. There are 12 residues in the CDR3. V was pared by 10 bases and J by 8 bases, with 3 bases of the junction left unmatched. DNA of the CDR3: TGTGCCACCCGACAGGGGGATTCACCCCTCCACTTT. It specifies CATRQGDSPLHF. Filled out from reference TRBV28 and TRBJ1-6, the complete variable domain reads DVKVTQSSRYLVKRTGEKVFLECVQDMDHENMFWYRQDPGLGLRLIYFSYDVKMKEKGDIPEGYSVSREKKERFSLILESASTNQTSMYLCATRQGDSPLHFGNGTRLTVT.

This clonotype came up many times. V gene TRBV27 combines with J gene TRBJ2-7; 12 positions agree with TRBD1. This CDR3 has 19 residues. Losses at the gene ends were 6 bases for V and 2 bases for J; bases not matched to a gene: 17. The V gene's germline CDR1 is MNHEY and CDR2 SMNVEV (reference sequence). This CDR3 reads CASSRYYGFRDRGPYEQYF. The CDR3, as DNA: TGTGCCAGCAGCCGCTACTATGGATTCCGGGACAGGGGGCCCTACGAGCAGTACTTC.

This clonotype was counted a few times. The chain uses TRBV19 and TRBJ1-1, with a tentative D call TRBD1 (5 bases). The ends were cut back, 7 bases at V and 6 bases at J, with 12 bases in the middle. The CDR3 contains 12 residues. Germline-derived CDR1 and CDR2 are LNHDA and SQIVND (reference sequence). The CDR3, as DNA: TGTGCCAGTAACGTGGGGGTGGCTGAAGCTTTCTTT. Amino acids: CASNVGVAEAFF. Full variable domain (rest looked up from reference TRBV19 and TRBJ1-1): DGGITQSPKYLFRKEGQNVTLSCEQNLNHDAMYWYRQDPGQGLRLIYYSQIVNDFQKGDIAEGYSVSREKKESFPLTVTSAQKNPTAFYLCASNVGVAEAFFGQGTRLTVV.

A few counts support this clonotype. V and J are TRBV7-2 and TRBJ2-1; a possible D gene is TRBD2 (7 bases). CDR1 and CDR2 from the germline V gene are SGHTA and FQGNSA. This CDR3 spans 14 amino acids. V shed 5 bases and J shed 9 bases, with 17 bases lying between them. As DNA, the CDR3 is TGTGCCAGCAGCCACCTGCGGGGGCGCCTTGAGCAGTTCTTC. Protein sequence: CASSHLRGRLEQFF.

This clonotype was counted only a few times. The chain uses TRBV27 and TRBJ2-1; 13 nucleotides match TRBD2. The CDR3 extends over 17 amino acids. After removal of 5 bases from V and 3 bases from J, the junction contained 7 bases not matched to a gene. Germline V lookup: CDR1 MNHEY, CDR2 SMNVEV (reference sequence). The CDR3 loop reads CASSVPGLAGLYNEQFF. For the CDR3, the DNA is TGTGCCAGCAGTGTTCCGGGACTAGCGGGACTCTACAATGAGCAGTTCTTC.

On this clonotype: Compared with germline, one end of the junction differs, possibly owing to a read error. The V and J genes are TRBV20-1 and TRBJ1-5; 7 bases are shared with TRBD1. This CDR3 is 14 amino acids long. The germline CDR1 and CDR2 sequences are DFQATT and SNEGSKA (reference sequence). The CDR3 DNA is TGCAGTGCTCCACCGGGACAGTCGAATCGGCCCCAGCATTTT. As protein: CSAPPGQSNRPQHF.

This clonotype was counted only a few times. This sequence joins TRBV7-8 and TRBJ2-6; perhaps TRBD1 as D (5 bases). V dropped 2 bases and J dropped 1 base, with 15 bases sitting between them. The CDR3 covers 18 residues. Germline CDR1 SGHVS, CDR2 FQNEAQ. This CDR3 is CASSLLSGLGSGANVLTF. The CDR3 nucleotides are TGTGCCAGCAGCTTACTTTCAGGGTTGGGGTCTGGGGCCAACGTCCTGACTTTC.

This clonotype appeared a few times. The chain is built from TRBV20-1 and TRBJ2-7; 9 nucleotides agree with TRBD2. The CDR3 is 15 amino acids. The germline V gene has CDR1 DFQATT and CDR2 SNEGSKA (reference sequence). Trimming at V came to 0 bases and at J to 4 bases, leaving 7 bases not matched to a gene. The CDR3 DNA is TGCAGTGCTAGAGATCCTAGCGGGAAGGGATACGAGCAGTACTTC. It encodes CSARDPSGKGYEQYF.

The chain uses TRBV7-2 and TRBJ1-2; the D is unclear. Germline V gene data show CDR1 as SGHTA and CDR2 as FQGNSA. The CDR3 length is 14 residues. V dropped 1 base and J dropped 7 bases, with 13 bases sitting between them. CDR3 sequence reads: CASSLVSQLPGYTF. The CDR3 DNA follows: TGTGCCAGCAGCTTAGTTTCCCAGTTACCTGGCTACACCTTC.

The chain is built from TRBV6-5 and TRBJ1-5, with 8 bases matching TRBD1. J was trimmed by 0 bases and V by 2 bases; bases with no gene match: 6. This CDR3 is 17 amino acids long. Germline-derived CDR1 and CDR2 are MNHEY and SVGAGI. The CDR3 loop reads CASSYRDRQNSNQPQHF. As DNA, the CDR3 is TGTGCCAGCAGTTACCGGGACAGGCAGAATAGCAATCAGCCCCAGCATTTT.

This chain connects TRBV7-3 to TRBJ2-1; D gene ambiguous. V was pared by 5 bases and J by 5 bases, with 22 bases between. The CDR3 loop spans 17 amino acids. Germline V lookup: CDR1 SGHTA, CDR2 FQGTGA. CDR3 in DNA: TGTGCCAGCAGCCCTGGGAAGAAAACTCCCCAAAACAATGAGCAGTTCTTC. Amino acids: CASSPGKKTPQNNEQFF.

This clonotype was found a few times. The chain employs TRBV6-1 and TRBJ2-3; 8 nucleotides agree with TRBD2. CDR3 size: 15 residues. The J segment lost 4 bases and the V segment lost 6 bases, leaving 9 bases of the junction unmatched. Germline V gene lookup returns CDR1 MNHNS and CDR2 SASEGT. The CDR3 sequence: CASSIIAGRADTQYF. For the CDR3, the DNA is TGTGCCAGCAGCATAATAGCGGGGAGGGCAGATACGCAGTATTTT.

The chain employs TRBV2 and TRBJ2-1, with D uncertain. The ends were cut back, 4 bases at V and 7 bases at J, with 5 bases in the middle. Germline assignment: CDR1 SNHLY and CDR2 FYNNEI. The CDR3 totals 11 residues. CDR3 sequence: CASSGWNEQFF. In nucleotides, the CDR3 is TGTGCCAGCAGTGGATGGAATGAGCAGTTCTTC.

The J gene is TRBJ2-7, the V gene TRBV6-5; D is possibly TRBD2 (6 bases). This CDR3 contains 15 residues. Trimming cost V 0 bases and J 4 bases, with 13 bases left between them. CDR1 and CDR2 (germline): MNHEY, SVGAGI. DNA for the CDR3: TGTGCCAGCAGTTACTCCCGCGGGACCTTATACGAGCAGTACTTC. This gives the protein CASSYSRGTLYEQYF.

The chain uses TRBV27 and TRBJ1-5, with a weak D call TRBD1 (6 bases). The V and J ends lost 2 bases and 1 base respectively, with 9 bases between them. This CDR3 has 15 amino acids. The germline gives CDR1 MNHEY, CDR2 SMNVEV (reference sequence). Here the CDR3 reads CASSLRGPSNQPQHF. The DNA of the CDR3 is TGTGCCAGCAGTTTACGGGGGCCCAGCAATCAGCCCCAGCATTTT.